This T cell receptor (beta chain) was recorded in a study of T cell responses to AZD1222 COVID-19 vaccine. Study-level information: Analysis merged second doses at about 4 or about 12 weeks.

As regards this clone: Antigen specificity is unknown.

Study observations and caveats: Females outnumbered males among donors, who were mostly white British; clonal diversity was possibly underestimated.

CDR1 is SNHLY, CDR2 FYNNEI, per germline. The CDR3 extends over 16 amino acids. The junction had 14 bases not matched to a gene; V was cut back by 8 bases and J by 2 bases. TCRdb keeps only in-frame clones here, not all; method: immunoSEQ multiplex PCR. The sample carries 65,000 to 90,000 clones, around 88% recorded once. The genes are TRBV2 and TRBJ2-7; TRBD2 aligns across 8 bases. The input for sequencing was peripheral blood, taken on day 0 of AZD1222 vaccination. This TCR was recovered from an adult in good health. CDR3 bases: TGTGCCAGCGCACAGGGACTAGGACCGACCACCTACGAGCAGTACTTC. Its protein is CASAQGLGPTTYEQYF.